The present entry profiles one T cell receptor beta chain with its context. Its antigen is unidentified. Sequencing was preceded by expansion of antigen-specific CD4+ T cells with viral peptide pools in the ViraFEST assay. Cells that had been cultured for nine to eleven days were the source of isolated CD4+ T cells. Negative nucleocapsid antibody tests before and after vaccination confirmed no previous SARS-CoV-2 infection. Repertoires were generated with immunoSEQ multiplex PCR, while TCRdb's copy carries only in-frame clones and drops some. This sample has approximately 44,000 clones; 65% to 80% occur once, and the top ten carry about 3%. This specimen comes from a study of vaccination effects on CD4 cells after COVID-19. Material: CD4+ T cells from PBMCs cultured with HCoV-NL63 spike peptides, obtained before COVID-19 vaccination. The origin of this receptor is a human donor who received a COVID-19 vaccine.

This chain's CDR3 is CSVEKRDTQYF. In nucleotides, the CDR3 is TGCAGCGTTGAGAAGAGGGATACGCAGTATTTT. The chain recombines TRBV29-1 with TRBJ2-3; D uncertain. Germline V CDR1 and CDR2: SQVTM, ANQGSEA. Trimming cost V 3 bases and J 6 bases, with 7 bases left between them. The CDR3 totals 11 residues.